This T cell receptor (beta chain) comes out of a study of blood T cell repertoires in COVID-19. CDR3 length: 17 amino acids. V lost 5 bases and J 5 bases, leaving 19 bases between the germline ends. The germline gives CDR1 MNHNY, CDR2 SVGAGI (reference sequence). Assay used: immunoSEQ multiplex PCR; TCRdb lists only in-frame clones, some missing. The sample shows 100,000 to 150,000 clones, 88% of them seen only once. Sequencing input: peripheral blood. The gene calls are TRBV6-6 and TRBJ1-6, with TRBD1 as a possible D gene (6 bases). This clonotype was obtained from a woman in her 50s with active or convalescent COVID-19. The CDR3 DNA is TGTGCCAGCAGTCGAGGACAGATCTTCCCCGATAATTCACCCCTCCACTTT. Translation gives CASSRGQIFPDNSPLHF.